This T cell receptor (beta chain) was profiled in a study of blood T cell repertoires in COVID-19. Germline lookup yields CDR1 WNHNN and CDR2 SYGVQD (reference sequence). The CDR3 totals 13 residues. V trimming: 9 bases; J trimming: 6 bases; junction bases outside the gene matches: 7. TCRdb keeps only in-frame clones here, not all; method: immunoSEQ multiplex PCR. Of about 670,000 clones listed, 90% were seen once; the top ten hold roughly 0.25%. The chain recombines TRBV10-1 with TRBJ1-1, with 10 nucleotides matching TRBD1. The receptor's source is a woman under 30 with acute or convalescent COVID-19. The sample consisted of peripheral blood. In DNA, the CDR3 is TGCGCCAGAACCTTGACAGGGGGCCCTGAAGCTTTCTTT. Protein: CARTLTGGPEAFF.